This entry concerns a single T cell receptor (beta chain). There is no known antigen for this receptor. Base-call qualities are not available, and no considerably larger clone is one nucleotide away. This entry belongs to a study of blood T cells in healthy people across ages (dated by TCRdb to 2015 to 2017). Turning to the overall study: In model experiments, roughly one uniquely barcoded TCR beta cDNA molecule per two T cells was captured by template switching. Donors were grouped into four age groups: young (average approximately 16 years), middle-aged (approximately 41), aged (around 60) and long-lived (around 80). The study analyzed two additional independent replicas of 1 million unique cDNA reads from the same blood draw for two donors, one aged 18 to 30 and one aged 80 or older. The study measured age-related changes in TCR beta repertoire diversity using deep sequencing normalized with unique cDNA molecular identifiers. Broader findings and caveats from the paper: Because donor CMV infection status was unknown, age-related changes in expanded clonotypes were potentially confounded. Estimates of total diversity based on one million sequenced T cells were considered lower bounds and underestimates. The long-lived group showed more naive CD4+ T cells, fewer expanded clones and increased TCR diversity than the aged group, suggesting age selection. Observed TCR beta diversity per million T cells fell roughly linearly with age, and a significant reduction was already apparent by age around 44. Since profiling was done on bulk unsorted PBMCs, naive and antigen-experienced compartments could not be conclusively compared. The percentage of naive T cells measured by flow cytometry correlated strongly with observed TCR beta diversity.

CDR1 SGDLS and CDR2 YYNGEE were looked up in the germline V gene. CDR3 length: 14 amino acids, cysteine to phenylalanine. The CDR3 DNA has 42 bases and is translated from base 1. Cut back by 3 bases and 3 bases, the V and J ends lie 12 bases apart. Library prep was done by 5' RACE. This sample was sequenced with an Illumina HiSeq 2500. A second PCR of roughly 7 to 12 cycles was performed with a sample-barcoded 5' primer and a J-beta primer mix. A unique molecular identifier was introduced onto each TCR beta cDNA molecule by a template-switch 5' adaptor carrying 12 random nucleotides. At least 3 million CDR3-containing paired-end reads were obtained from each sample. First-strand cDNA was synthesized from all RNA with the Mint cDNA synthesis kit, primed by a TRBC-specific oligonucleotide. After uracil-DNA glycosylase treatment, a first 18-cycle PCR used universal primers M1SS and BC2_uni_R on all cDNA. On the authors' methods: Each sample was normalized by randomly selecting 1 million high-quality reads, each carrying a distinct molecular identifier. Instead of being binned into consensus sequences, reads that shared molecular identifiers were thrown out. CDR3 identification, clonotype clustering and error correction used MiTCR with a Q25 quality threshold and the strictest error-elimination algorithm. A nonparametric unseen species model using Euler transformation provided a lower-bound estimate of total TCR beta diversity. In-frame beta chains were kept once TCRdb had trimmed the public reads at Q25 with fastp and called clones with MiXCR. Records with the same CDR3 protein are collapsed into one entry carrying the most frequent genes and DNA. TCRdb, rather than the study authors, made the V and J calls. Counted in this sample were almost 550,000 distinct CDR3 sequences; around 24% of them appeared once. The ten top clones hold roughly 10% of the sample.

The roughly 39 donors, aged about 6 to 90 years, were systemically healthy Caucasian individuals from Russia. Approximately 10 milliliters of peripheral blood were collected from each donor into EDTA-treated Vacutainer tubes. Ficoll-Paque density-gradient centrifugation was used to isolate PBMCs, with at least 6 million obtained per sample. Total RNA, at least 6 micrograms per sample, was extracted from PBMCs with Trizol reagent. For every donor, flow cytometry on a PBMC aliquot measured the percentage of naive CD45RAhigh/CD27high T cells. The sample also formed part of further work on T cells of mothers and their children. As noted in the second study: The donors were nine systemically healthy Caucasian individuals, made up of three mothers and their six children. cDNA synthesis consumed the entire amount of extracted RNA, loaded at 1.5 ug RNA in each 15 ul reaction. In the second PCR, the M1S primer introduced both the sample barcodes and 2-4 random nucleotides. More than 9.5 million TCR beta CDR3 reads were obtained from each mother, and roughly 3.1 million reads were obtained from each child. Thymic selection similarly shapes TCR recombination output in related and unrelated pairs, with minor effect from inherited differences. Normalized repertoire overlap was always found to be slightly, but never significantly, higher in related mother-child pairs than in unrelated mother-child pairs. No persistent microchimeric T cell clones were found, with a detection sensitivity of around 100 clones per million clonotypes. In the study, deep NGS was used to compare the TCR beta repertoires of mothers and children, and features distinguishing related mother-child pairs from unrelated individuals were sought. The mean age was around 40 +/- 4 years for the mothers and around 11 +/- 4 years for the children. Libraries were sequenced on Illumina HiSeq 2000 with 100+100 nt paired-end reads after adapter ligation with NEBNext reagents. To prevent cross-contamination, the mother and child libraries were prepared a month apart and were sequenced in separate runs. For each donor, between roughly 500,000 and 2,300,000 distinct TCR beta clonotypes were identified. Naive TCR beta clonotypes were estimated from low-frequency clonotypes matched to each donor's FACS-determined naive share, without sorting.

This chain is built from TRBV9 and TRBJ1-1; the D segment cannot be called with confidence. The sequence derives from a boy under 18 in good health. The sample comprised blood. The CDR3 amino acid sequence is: CASSATPRHTEAFF. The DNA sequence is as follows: TGTGCCAGCAGCGCAACCCCACGCCACACTGAAGCTTTCTTT. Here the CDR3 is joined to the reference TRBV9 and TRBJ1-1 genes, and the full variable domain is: DSGVTQTPKHLITATGQRVTLRCSPRSGDLSVYWYQQSLDQGLQFLIQYYNGEERAKGNILERFSAQQFPDLHSELNLSSLELGDSALYFCASSATPRHTEAFFGQGTRLTVV.